This TCR beta chain was identified during a study of shared clonotypes between healthy human individuals. Losses at the gene ends were 1 base for V and 6 bases for J; bases not matched to a gene: 12. Germline V gives CDR1 MGHRA, CDR2 YSYEKL. CDR3 length equals 17 residues. An even split of each subset's genomic DNA across several immunoSEQ plates was performed. TCRdb keeps only in-frame clones here, not all; method: immunoSEQ multiplex PCR. The table shows a few hundred thousand clones, with around 97% occurring only once. The sequencing sample was made of naive CD4+ T cells sorted from blood. Described subset: CD45RA+ positively selected. The sequence came from a woman between 25 and 40 years old in good health. The chain couples TRBV4-1 to TRBJ1-2; 9 positions agree with TRBD1. As DNA, the CDR3 is TGCGCCAGCAGCCAAGTTCTCCGGGGACAGGGTCCTCATGGCTACACCTTC. Amino acid sequence: CASSQVLRGQGPHGYTF.